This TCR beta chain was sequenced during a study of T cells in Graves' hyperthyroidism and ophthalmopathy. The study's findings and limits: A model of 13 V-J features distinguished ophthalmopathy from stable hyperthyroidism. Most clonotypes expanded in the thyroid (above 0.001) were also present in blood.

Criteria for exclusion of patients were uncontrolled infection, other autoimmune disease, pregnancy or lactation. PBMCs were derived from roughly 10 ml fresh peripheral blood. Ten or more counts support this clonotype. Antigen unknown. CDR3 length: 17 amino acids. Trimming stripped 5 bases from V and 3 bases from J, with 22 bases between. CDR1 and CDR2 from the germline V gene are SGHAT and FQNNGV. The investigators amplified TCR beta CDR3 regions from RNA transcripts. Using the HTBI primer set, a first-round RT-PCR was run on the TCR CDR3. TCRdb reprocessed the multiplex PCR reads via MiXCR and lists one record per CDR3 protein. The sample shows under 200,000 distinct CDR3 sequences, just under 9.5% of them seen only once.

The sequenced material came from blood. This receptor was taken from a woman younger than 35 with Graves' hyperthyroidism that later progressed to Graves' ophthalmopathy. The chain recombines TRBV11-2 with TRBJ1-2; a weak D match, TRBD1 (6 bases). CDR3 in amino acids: CASSPHGLQGQDYGYTF. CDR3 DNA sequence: TGTGCCAGCAGCCCCCACGGCCTACAGGGCCAGGACTATGGCTACACCTTC.